This is a list of T cell receptor beta chains from one sample in a study of OX40 agonist ivuxolimab in advanced cancers. Assay used: immunoSEQ multiplex PCR; TCRdb lists only in-frame clones, some missing. The sample yields around 60,000 clones, approximately 90% seen once. The specimen comprised CD4+ or CD8+ T cells sorted from blood, sampled in a trial of the OX40 agonist ivuxolimab. These receptors were collected from an adult with an advanced solid tumor such as melanoma, head and neck, liver or kidney cancer. Both conserved end residues are part of each CDR3. A D gene is named only where the DNA matches it firmly. A clone size is listed for some rows: how often the clone was seen (once, few, many), or a class if it is expanded.

V gene	clone size	J gene	D gene	CDR3 protein	CDR3 DNA
TRBV6-4	.	TRBJ1-5	.	CASSDCPTESCNQPQHF	TGTGCCAGCAGTGACTGCCCGACAGAAAGTTGCAATCAGCCCCAGCATTTT
TRBV11-2	few	TRBJ2-7	TRBD2	CASSLGASGTLYEQYF	TGTGCCAGCAGCTTAGGCGCTAGCGGGACTCTGTACGAGCAGTACTTC
TRBV4-2	.	TRBJ1-1	.	CASSQSGTGGLMNTEAFF	TGTGCCAGCAGCCAATCCGGGACGGGGGGTCTCATGAACACTGAAGCTTTCTTT
TRBV15	.	TRBJ1-1	.	CATMGENTEAFF	TGTGCCACCATGGGAGAGAACACTGAAGCTTTCTTT
TRBV7-2	once	TRBJ2-2	TRBD2	CASSSHPGTSVGELFF	TGTGCCAGCAGCTCCCATCCCGGGACTAGCGTTGGGGAGCTGTTTTTT
TRBV5-8	.	TRBJ2-3	.	CASSPVAQYF	TGTGCCAGCAGCCCGGTGGCGCAGTATTTT
TRBV2	.	TRBJ2-7	.	CASSDGGAKSYEQYF	TGTGCCAGCAGTGATGGGGGGGCTAAGTCGTACGAGCAGTACTTC
TRBV27	once	TRBJ2-1	TRBD2	CASSLEGGWAGVQNEQFF	TGTGCCAGCAGTTTAGAGGGCGGTTGGGCGGGAGTGCAGAATGAGCAGTTCTTC
TRBV7-2	.	TRBJ2-7	TRBD1	CASSLDGDRGYVYEQYF	TGTGCCAGCAGCTTAGACGGGGACAGGGGTTATGTCTACGAGCAGTACTTC
TRBV7-9	.	TRBJ2-3	.	CASSLRNTDTQYF	TGTGCCAGCAGTCTTAGAAACACAGATACGCAGTATTTT
TRBV9	.	TRBJ1-2	.	CASSVGEGADLSTDGYTF	TGTGCCAGCAGCGTAGGGGAGGGAGCAGACTTATCAACGGATGGCTACACCTTC
TRBV7-6	.	TRBJ2-7	.	CASSLDWGPYEQYF	TGTGCCAGCAGCTTGGACTGGGGCCCCTACGAGCAGTACTTC
TRBV9	once	TRBJ2-5	TRBD2	CASSESGGQGATQYF	TGTGCCAGCAGCGAGTCGGGAGGGCAAGGAGCGACCCAGTACTTC
TRBV2	.	TRBJ2-1	TRBD2	CAILVREGHEQFF	TGTGCCATCCTGGTGCGGGAGGGCCATGAGCAGTTCTTC
TRBV9	.	TRBJ1-2	TRBD1	CASSSPVTGEKGYTF	TGTGCCAGCAGCTCCCCGGTGACAGGGGAAAAAGGCTACACCTTC
TRBV11-3	.	TRBJ2-7	.	CASSLAKRDSAWVTYEQYF	TGTGCCAGCAGCTTAGCGAAGAGAGACTCCGCGTGGGTTACTTACGAGCAGTACTTC
TRBV19	.	TRBJ2-7	.	CASSIETGYYEQYF	TGTGCCAGTAGTATAGAAACAGGTTACTACGAGCAGTACTTC
TRBV5-6	.	TRBJ2-7	.	CASSLAKGPSSYEQYF	TGTGCCAGCAGCTTGGCCAAAGGGCCGAGCTCCTACGAGCAGTACTTC
TRBV11-3	.	TRBJ2-3	TRBD2	CASSHSGSSDTQYF	TGTGCCAGCAGCCATAGCGGGAGTTCAGATACGCAGTATTTT
TRBV27	.	TRBJ2-1	TRBD2	CASSLTTSGYNNEQFF	TGTGCCAGCAGCTTAACTACTAGCGGGTATAACAATGAGCAGTTCTTC
TRBV13	.	TRBJ1-1	TRBD1	CASSTGTGGETFF	TGTGCCAGCAGCACGGGGACAGGGGGCGAAACTTTCTTT
TRBV29-1	.	TRBJ2-1	TRBD1	CSVEGIDRVDEQFF	TGCAGCGTTGAGGGGATCGACAGGGTGGATGAGCAGTTCTTC
TRBV10-3	.	TRBJ2-7	.	CAISVGYEQYF	TGTGCCATCAGTGTGGGGTACGAGCAGTACTTC
TRBV6-5	.	TRBJ2-3	.	CASSYRRPGYTDTQYF	TGTGCCAGCAGTTACCGTCGGCCAGGATACACAGATACGCAGTATTTT
TRBV19	.	TRBJ2-1	.	CASTDGSYNEQFF	TGTGCCAGTACTGATGGCTCCTACAATGAGCAGTTCTTC
TRBV7-8	.	TRBJ2-6	.	CASRNSGANVLTF	TGTGCCAGCAGAAACTCTGGGGCCAACGTCCTGACTTTC
TRBV5-1	once	TRBJ2-3	.	CASSEPNKGPDTQYF	TGCGCCAGCAGCGAACCAAATAAAGGACCAGATACGCAGTATTTT
TRBV27	.	TRBJ2-7	TRBD1	CASSTALGQSIYEQYF	TGTGCCAGCAGTACCGCCTTGGGACAGTCTATATACGAGCAGTACTTC
TRBV28	.	TRBJ2-7	.	CASSWVEYEQYF	TGTGCCAGCTCTTGGGTGGAATACGAGCAGTACTTC